The sequence of this TCR beta chain was determined in a study of human T cells and chemical hapten exposure. Study-level information: Variation in per-sample TCR yields came mainly from small pooled library volume differences.

The time point was: healthy volunteer bleed at 6 weeks. It was from unfractionated whole blood that total RNA was extracted. Whole-study findings and limits: No shift was seen in TCRs above 1 in 1000 frequency with DPC sensitization.

This clonotype showed up just a few times. The antigen remains undetermined. Individual cDNA molecules had unique molecular identifiers attached to them by the library. Authors' processing steps: Sample TCR counts, which ranged from about 20,000 to 690,600, had a median of roughly 92,000. TCRdb reanalysed the RACE reads using MiXCR and keeps one entry per CDR3 protein. The V and J calls come from TCRdb's annotation, not from the publication. The sample comprises more than 60,000 distinct CDR3 sequences, approximately 8.6% of which are singletons, and around 1.6% rests with the top ten. The CDR3 covers 14 residues. The V gene lost 0 bases and the J gene lost 8 bases, with 12 bases spanning the gap. Per the germline V gene, CDR1 is SGHKS and CDR2 is YYEKEE (reference sequence).

Sequencing used whole blood. This chain connects TRBV5-5 to TRBJ2-1, with D possibly being TRBD1 (5 bases). This TCR came from a male donor in good health. Some clones in this sample may be carry-over from other donors' samples. CDR3 in amino acids: CASSLVSRVHEQFF. CDR3 nucleotides: TGTGCCAGCAGCTTGGTATCCAGGGTACATGAGCAGTTCTTC.